This TCR beta chain emerged from a study of cytomegalovirus exposure and HLA in healthy donors. Study-wide background: Clustering assigned 81% of the roughly 380 genotyped donors to the Caucasian-associated ancestry cluster.

The CDR3 runs 15 residues. V gave up 1 base and J gave up 12 bases, with 16 bases separating them. Germline V CDR1 and CDR2: MDHEN, SYDVKM. About this clone itself: Its antigen is unidentified.

Points from the study as a whole: Clonal expansion, a later analysis showed, was greater in HLA-associated TCR beta chains than in equally common others.

This PCR relied on a set of 60 Vbeta primers and 13 Jbeta primers. Sequencing used immunoSEQ multiplex PCR; TCRdb keeps in-frame clones, though not all of them. Of about 120,000 clones in the sample, more than 70% were seen once. The sequence was collected from a human donor in good health. V and J are TRBV28 and TRBJ1-6; D gene unclear. The sequencing sample was made of PBMCs. The DNA of the CDR3 is TGTGCCAGCAGTTTATCAGAGGGTTGGAGGAAACCCCTCCACTTT. Its translation is CASSLSEGWRKPLHF.